The T cell receptor beta chain under discussion was sequenced for a study of Tregs in tolerant kidney transplant recipients. Study-wide points: Activated donor B cell expansion appeared to reveal the most relevant donor-specific TCRbeta repertoire. The small number of patients limits these findings pending further validation. Biological reproducibility was not directly addressed, but technical replication error appeared minimal.

Recipients received nonmyeloablative bone marrow transplants from related graft donors, with transient mixed chimerism. CD4+CD25+CD127- Tregs, CD4+CD25- non-Tregs, CD4 and CD8 cells were sorted. CDR3 length: 15 residues. Per germline, CDR1 SEHNR and CDR2 FQNEAQ (reference sequence). After removal of 5 bases from V and 8 bases from J, the junction contained 10 bases not matched to a gene. Assay: immunoSEQ multiplex PCR; the TCRdb copy retains only in-frame clones and omits some. The table has about 64,000 clones, approximately 89% seen once. This clone has a handful of counts. As yet, its antigen is unknown.

The starting material was CD4+ T cells from blood (PBMCs), obtained 6 months after the transplant. The clonotype was recovered from a human patient who received a combined kidney and bone marrow transplant. Among the T cells, some may be from the graft donor. The chain recombines TRBV7-9 with TRBJ1-3, with TRBD1 matching over 9 bases. CDR3: CASSPGQGILDTIYF. CDR3 in DNA: TGTGCCAGCAGCCCTGGACAGGGGATTTTGGACACCATATATTTT.